The 25 T cell receptor beta chains given below trace back to one sample, sequenced in a study of early T cells in non-severe SARS-CoV-2 infection. Each CDR3 protein is one row after TCRdb ran MiXCR on the 5' RACE reads. The table records roughly 26,000 distinct CDR3 sequences, approximately 4.1% of them present only once. The sequencing input was whole blood. The receptors come from an adult who was a healthcare worker with PCR-confirmed SARS-CoV-2 infection or an uninfected control (not recorded which).

Many counts were recorded for this clonotype. The rearrangement joins TRBV19 to TRBJ2-7; TRBD2 aligns across 11 bases. There are 18 residues in the CDR3. Germline assignment: CDR1 LNHDA and CDR2 SQIVND (reference sequence). J gave up 3 bases and V 4 bases, and 14 bases lay outside the gene matches. The CDR3 sequence: CASSTEPTPSGRNYEQYF. In nucleotides, the CDR3 is TGTGCCAGTAGTACCGAACCCACTCCTAGCGGGAGGAACTACGAGCAGTACTTC.

This clonotype qualifies as medium-sized. The V and J genes are TRBV7-2 and TRBJ2-7; D not resolved. Deletions cut 1 base from V and 4 bases from J, with 8 bases between. Per the germline V gene, CDR1 is SGHTA and CDR2 is FQGNSA. This CDR3 comprises 13 residues. The CDR3 nucleotides are TGTGCCAGCAGCTTAGAGGCTGAGTACGAGCAGTACTTC. This sequence encodes CASSLEAEYEQYF.

This clonotype was detected ten times or more. The chain is built from TRBV29-1 and TRBJ2-3; no reliable D call. Germline assignment: CDR1 SQVTM and CDR2 ANQGSEA. The ends were cut back, 3 bases at V and 1 base at J, with 14 bases in the middle. This CDR3 spans 15 amino acids. CDR3 region: CSVDPGPMGTDTQYF. As DNA, the CDR3 is TGCAGCGTTGACCCCGGCCCAATGGGCACAGATACGCAGTATTTT.

The chain uses TRBV4-1 and TRBJ2-5; D might be TRBD2 (6 bases). CDR3 size: 16 residues. Germline CDR1 is MGHRA and CDR2 is YSYEKL. Between the trimmed V and J ends, which lost 4 bases and 5 bases, there was a span of 20 bases. CDR3 in DNA: TGCGCCAGCAGCCGATGGAGCGGGCCGTATCCCGAGACCCAGTACTTC. Translating gives CASSRWSGPYPETQYF.

This clonotype was counted ten times or more. DNA of the CDR3: TGTGCCAGCAGCTTAGTTAGAAATTCACCCCTCCACTTT. Translated, it gives CASSLVRNSPLHF. This chain connects TRBV7-2 to TRBJ1-6; D remains unclear. Trimming stripped 1 base from V and 7 bases from J, with 5 bases between. Germline V gene lookup returns CDR1 SGHTA and CDR2 FQGNSA. The CDR3 length is 13 residues.

As regards this clonotype: This may come from a read error, since a much larger clone is one base off. The chain combines TRBV20-1 with TRBJ2-7; no definite D call. Trimming took 3 bases from V and 6 from J, leaving 15 bases between them. From germline, CDR1 is DFQATT and CDR2 SNEGSKA (reference sequence). The length of the CDR3 is 13 residues. The CDR3 reads CSASESARSEQYF. Here the CDR3 DNA reads TGCAGTGCTAGTGAGTCCGCGAGGAGCGAGCAGTACTTC.

J is TRBJ2-1 and V is TRBV6-5; 9 bases map to TRBD2. Germline V gene lookup returns CDR1 MNHEY and CDR2 SVGAGI. The CDR3 totals 16 residues. Trimming removed 6 bases from V and 7 bases from J; junction bases left unmatched: 13. The DNA of the CDR3 is TGTGCCAGCAGCCCCCGAGGTAGCGGGAGTACGAATGAGCAGTTCTTC. It yields the protein CASSPRGSGSTNEQFF.

In this sample, this clonotype turned up many times. The chain joins TRBV11-2 to TRBJ1-4; D is perhaps TRBD1 (6 bases). Germline V gene data show CDR1 as SGHAT and CDR2 as FQNNGV. The CDR3 is 17 amino acids. V lost 4 bases, J lost 7 bases, and 22 bases lay in between. CDR3 region: CASSSGTLASLGEKLFF. CDR3 sequence (DNA): TGTGCCAGCAGCTCCGGGACACTCGCCTCGTTGGGTGAAAAACTGTTTTTT.

The sample holds many counts of this clonotype. The rearrangement links TRBV2 to TRBJ2-1; 7 bases map to TRBD1. CDR3 size: 15 residues. Germline V gene sequence: CDR1 SNHLY, CDR2 FYNNEI. Trimming took 3 bases from V and 3 from J; bases not matched to a gene: 5. The CDR3 is CASSDPGTVYNEQFF. The CDR3 coding sequence is TGTGCCAGCAGTGATCCTGGGACAGTCTACAATGAGCAGTTCTTC.

The genes are TRBV7-2 and TRBJ2-1; D unclear. V was pared by 1 base and J by 7 bases, with 11 bases between. Germline V gene sequence: CDR1 SGHTA, CDR2 FQGNSA. The CDR3 sequence is 14 residues long. The CDR3, as DNA: TGTGCCAGCAGCTTAGAGGGCTTCCGTAATGAGCAGTTCTTC. Its translation is CASSLEGFRNEQFF.

This clonotype has a count of ten or more. The V and J genes are TRBV5-1 and TRBJ2-3; no clear D gene. This CDR3 is 15 amino acids long. Germline V CDR1 and CDR2: SGHRS, YFSETQ. Trimming shortened V by 4 bases and J by 3 bases, and 15 bases separated the two germline ends. The CDR3 reads CASSPPSPITDTQYF. DNA of the CDR3: TGCGCCAGCAGCCCGCCGTCGCCTATAACAGATACGCAGTATTTT.

The sample holds a few counts of this clonotype. This chain links TRBV7-2 with TRBJ2-5; 16 bases are shared with TRBD2. The length of the CDR3 is 16 residues. Germline V CDR1 and CDR2: SGHTA, FQGNSA. Losses at the gene ends were 5 bases for V and 5 bases for J; bases not matched to a gene: 5. As DNA, the CDR3 is TGTGCCAGCAGCCTAAGGGGACTAGCGGGAGGGGAGACCCAGTACTTC. Its translation is CASSLRGLAGGETQYF.

There are many counts of this clonotype. The J gene is TRBJ2-1, the V gene TRBV21-1. TRBV21-1 is a pseudogene locus. The CDR3 length is 17 residues. CDR3 protein: CASNHPDSSSSYNEQFF. CDR3 coding DNA: TGTGCCAGCAACCACCCAGACTCCTCAAGCTCCTACAATGAGCAGTTCTTC.

This clonotype has ten or more counts. The chain joins TRBV30 to TRBJ2-6; D ambiguous. Germline CDR1 is GTSNPN and CDR2 is SVGIG (reference sequence). Trimming stripped 2 bases from V and 2 bases from J, with 10 bases between. The CDR3 is 15 amino acids. The chain's CDR3 is CAWSTVSTGANVLTF. The CDR3, as DNA: TGTGCCTGGAGTACAGTCTCCACTGGGGCCAACGTCCTGACTTTC.

This clonotype was recorded a few times. V is TRBV3-1 and J is TRBJ2-1; 9 bases map to TRBD2. Per germline, CDR1 LGHDT and CDR2 YNNKEL (reference sequence). Germline trimming cut 5 bases from V and 2 bases from J; bases unmatched to any gene: 4. This CDR3 region has 15 residues. DNA for the CDR3: TGTGCCAGCAGCAGATCTAGCGGGGCCTACAATGAGCAGTTCTTC. As protein: CASSRSSGAYNEQFF.

In its sample, this clonotype was seen many times. J is TRBJ2-2 and V is TRBV29-1; 12 nucleotides line up with TRBD2. Germline V lookup: CDR1 SQVTM, CDR2 ANQGSEA. Unmatched junction bases numbered 14, after V lost 8 bases and J lost 7 bases. The CDR3 is 16 amino acids. The CDR3 DNA sequence: TGCAGCACATCTAGCGGGAGGGCCAGTCATATCGGGGAGCTGTTTTTT. It codes for CSTSSGRASHIGELFF.

There are many counts of this clonotype. The V gene is TRBV3-1, the J gene TRBJ2-2; 11 bases are shared with TRBD2. The CDR3 runs to 14 residues. Per germline, CDR1 LGHDT and CDR2 YNNKEL (reference sequence). The V segment lost 5 bases and the J segment 7 bases; nucleotides outside the gene matches: 3. CDR3 region: CASSNSGRVGELFF. CDR3 in DNA: TGTGCCAGCAGCAATAGCGGGAGGGTCGGGGAGCTGTTTTTT.

This clonotype was seen repeatedly, ten times or more. V is TRBV6-6 and J is TRBJ1-5; D is unclear. Per germline, CDR1 MNHNY and CDR2 SVGAGI (reference sequence). The CDR3 length is 12 residues. With 6 bases removed from V and 7 bases from J, the gap between germline ends came to 10 bases. The CDR3 sequence is CASSHPRQPQHF. CDR3 nucleotides: TGTGCCAGCAGCCATCCTCGACAGCCCCAGCATTTT.

At least ten counts were recorded for this clonotype. The chain couples TRBV5-4 to TRBJ2-1, with D perhaps assigned TRBD1 or TRBD2 (5 bases each). This CDR3 spans 14 amino acids. V was cut by 5 bases and J by 4 bases, with 13 bases left in between. From germline, CDR1 is SGHNT and CDR2 YYREEE (reference sequence). The CDR3 sequence: CASRQTGQYNEQFF. In nucleotides, the CDR3 is TGTGCCAGCAGACAGACGGGGCAGTACAATGAGCAGTTCTTC.

This clonotype was recorded at least ten times. V is TRBV15 and J is TRBJ2-7, with a weak D call TRBD1 (5 bases). The V end was cut by 1 base, the J end by 2 bases, with 15 bases between. This CDR3 region has 16 residues. Germline V gene data show CDR1 as LNHNV and CDR2 as YYDKDF (reference sequence). In nucleotides, the CDR3 is TGTGCCACCAGCAGAGTGGCGTCGGACATAACCTACGAGCAGTACTTC. This codes for CATSRVASDITYEQYF.

This clonotype occurred many times. The chain is built from TRBV2 and TRBJ2-1; 9 bases agree with TRBD2. Germline V lookup: CDR1 SNHLY, CDR2 FYNNEI. This CDR3 has 18 amino acids. J lost 8 bases, V lost 3 bases, and 17 bases had no gene match. In DNA form, the CDR3 reads TGTGCCAGCAGTGATCGAGAATTAGCGGGAGTGACTCGACATGAGCAGTTCTTC. Its protein product is CASSDRELAGVTRHEQFF.

Only a few counts were recorded for this clonotype. The rearrangement links TRBV5-1 to TRBJ2-2; TRBD1 might be the D (6 bases). This CDR3 is built from 12 residues. The germline V gene has CDR1 SGHRS and CDR2 YFSETQ. V lost 2 bases, J lost 7 bases, and 6 bases lay in between. Here the CDR3 reads CASSFRGGELFF. Written as DNA, the CDR3 is TGCGCCAGCAGCTTCAGGGGCGGGGAGCTGTTTTTT.

This clonotype showed up just a few times. V usage is TRBV12-3 or TRBV12-4 and J usage is TRBJ1-5, with 8 bases that match TRBD1. CDR3 length: 13 residues. J was trimmed by 7 bases and V by 7 bases; bases with no gene match: 6. The CDR3: CASNTGGVQPQHF. In nucleotides, the CDR3 is TGTGCCAGCAATACAGGGGGGGTACAGCCCCAGCATTTT.

The chain combines TRBV7-6 with TRBJ2-3; TRBD2 agrees at 9 bases. CDR3 length: 14 residues. J lost 4 bases, V lost 6 bases, and 5 bases had no gene match. Germline V gene sequence: CDR1 SGHVS, CDR2 FNYEAQ. CDR3 coding DNA: TGTGCCAGCAGTCGGCGGGAGGGCCCAGATACGCAGTATTTT. Protein: CASSRREGPDTQYF.

This clonotype appeared a single time. CDR3 nucleotides: TGTGCCAGCAGCCAACCCGGGGGAACCGGGGGGTATGGCTACACCTTC. Its translation: CASSQPGGTGGYGYTF. The chain combines TRBV3-1 with TRBJ1-2, with D perhaps matching TRBD1 (5 bases). Germline loops: CDR1 LGHDT, CDR2 YNNKEL (reference sequence). The CDR3 extends over 16 amino acids. The V end was cut by 2 bases, the J end by 5 bases, with 18 bases between.